Below, 16 T cell receptor beta chains from the same sample are listed, as sequenced in a study of neurological immune-mediated disorders. TCRdb itself ran the 5' RACE reads through MiXCR, one entry per CDR3 protein. The repertoire has roughly 56,000 distinct CDR3 sequences, 3% to 4% of them found once; the top ten carry approximately 7.1%. The specimen was PBMCs. These receptor sequences come from a woman aged 55-75 years with multiple sclerosis.

Details on this clonotype: A much larger clonotype is one base distant, so this may be a read error. The genes are TRBV15 and TRBJ2-7, with 7 bases lining up with TRBD1. Germline CDR1 and CDR2: LNHNV and YYDKDF (reference sequence). The CDR3 length is 13 residues. V lost 5 bases and J lost 5; bases outside the gene matches: 6. The CDR3 loop is CATSPGGCDEQYF. The CDR3 DNA reads TGTGCCACCAGCCCAGGGGGTTGTGACGAGCAGTACTTC.

In this sample, this clonotype turned up many times. The chain joins TRBV5-1 to TRBJ2-3; D not certain. CDR1 is SGHRS and CDR2 is YFSETQ in the germline V gene. Trimming removed 0 bases from V and 1 base from J, with 3 bases in between. The CDR3 loop spans 13 amino acids. The DNA of the CDR3 is TGCGCCAGCAGCTTGGAGGGCACAGATACGCAGTATTTT. This encodes CASSLEGTDTQYF. Full variable domain (remainder filled in from reference TRBV5-1 and TRBJ2-3): KAGVTQTPRYLIKTRGQQVTLSCSPISGHRSVSWYQQTPGQGLQFLFEYFSETQRNKGNFPGRFSGRQFSNSRSEMNVSTLELGDSALYLCASSLEGTDTQYFGPGTRLTVL.

This clonotype was seen repeatedly, ten times or more. The chain links TRBV5-1 to TRBJ2-3, with D uncertain. Trimming took off 4 bases at V and 2 bases at J, with 17 bases between the two ends. Per germline, CDR1 SGHRS and CDR2 YFSETQ. The CDR3 contains 16 residues. The CDR3 here is CASSPSSTRYTDTQYF. In nucleotides, the CDR3 is TGCGCCAGCAGCCCGAGCTCGACTCGCTACACAGATACGCAGTATTTT.

This clonotype was picked up many times. The V and J genes are TRBV5-5 and TRBJ1-1; D gene unclear. V lost 1 base and J lost 3, with 13 bases in between. The CDR3 length is 15 residues. Germline V gene data show CDR1 as SGHKS and CDR2 as YYEKEE (reference sequence). CDR3 DNA: TGTGCCAGCAGCTTGTTCGTGACTGCGTACACTGAAGCTTTCTTT. Protein product: CASSLFVTAYTEAFF.

At least ten counts were recorded for this clonotype. This chain links TRBV19 with TRBJ2-3, with TRBD2 identical over 8 bases. J was trimmed by 5 bases and V by 7 bases; bases with no gene match: 11. The CDR3 consists of 15 residues. Germline CDR1 and CDR2: LNHDA and SQIVND (reference sequence). The CDR3 sequence is CASKAGGGRIDTQYF. In DNA, the CDR3 is TGTGCCAGTAAGGCGGGAGGAGGTCGGATAGATACGCAGTATTTT.

This clonotype was seen ten or more times. V gene TRBV5-6 combines with J gene TRBJ1-2, with D maybe TRBD1 (5 bases). With 5 bases removed from V and 8 bases from J, the gap between germline ends came to 16 bases. The CDR3 covers 13 residues. Germline V gene data show CDR1 as SGHDT and CDR2 as YYEEEE. The CDR3 coding sequence is TGTGCCAGCAGTTATACAGGCCCAGGGGGCTACACCTTC. Amino acids: CASSYTGPGGYTF.

At least ten counts were recorded for this clonotype. The chain joins TRBV7-9 to TRBJ2-2; D uncertain. The CDR3 is 13 residues long. The V gene's germline CDR1 is SEHNR and CDR2 FQNEAQ (reference sequence). Trimming pared 5 bases from V and 6 bases from J, leaving 10 bases between. The CDR3 sequence is CASSRVFPGELFF. The CDR3 DNA reads as TGTGCCAGCAGCCGGGTTTTCCCCGGGGAGCTGTTTTTT.

This clonotype occurred many times. The chain links TRBV20-1 to TRBJ2-1; the D is unclear. Germline V gene sequence: CDR1 DFQATT, CDR2 SNEGSKA (reference sequence). The CDR3 covers 11 residues. V was trimmed by 3 bases and J by 0 bases, leaving 0 bases between them. In DNA form, the CDR3 reads TGCAGTGCTAGCTCCTACAATGAGCAGTTCTTC. Translated: CSASSYNEQFF.

Ten or more counts support this clonotype. The rearrangement links TRBV20-1 to TRBJ1-6; 9 bases are shared with TRBD1. The V gene's germline CDR1 is DFQATT and CDR2 SNEGSKA (reference sequence). The junction had 8 bases not matched to a gene; V was cut back by 3 bases and J by 2 bases. The CDR3 spans 17 residues. The CDR3 DNA is TGCAGTGCTAGCCCCGGGACAGGGAGGGCCTATAATTCACCCCTCCACTTT. As protein: CSASPGTGRAYNSPLHF.

This clonotype was found a few times. The rearrangement uses TRBV4-1 and TRBJ1-5; unclear D gene. The CDR3 is 15 amino acids. Germline assignment: CDR1 MGHRA and CDR2 YSYEKL. V gave up 1 base and J gave up 3 bases, with 10 bases separating them. CDR3 protein: CASSQGRAINQPQHF. DNA for the CDR3: TGCGCCAGCAGCCAAGGGAGGGCTATCAATCAGCCCCAGCATTTT.

In its sample, this clonotype was seen many times. The V and J genes are TRBV5-1 and TRBJ1-2; D is unclear. Between the trimmed V and J ends, which lost 3 bases and 4 bases, there was a span of 10 bases. Germline CDR1 reads SGHRS; CDR2 reads YFSETQ. CDR3 size: 13 residues. CDR3 amino acids: CASSWNSVYGYTF. The CDR3 DNA reads as TGCGCCAGCAGCTGGAACAGCGTCTATGGCTACACCTTC.

In this sample, this clonotype turned up many times. The chain joins TRBV28 to TRBJ1-5, with D possibly being TRBD1 (6 bases). The V end was cut by 6 bases, the J end by 4 bases, with 16 bases between. The CDR3 spans 15 residues. Germline loops: CDR1 MDHEN, CDR2 SYDVKM. CDR3 sequence: CASSYAGEWNQPQHF. The CDR3 DNA reads TGTGCCAGCAGCTACGCAGGGGAGTGGAATCAGCCCCAGCATTTT.

This clonotype has more than one count but fewer than ten. The chain employs TRBV7-9 and TRBJ2-7; D is uncertain. This CDR3 spans 14 amino acids. Germline V gene data show CDR1 as SEHNR and CDR2 as FQNEAQ (reference sequence). Trimming cost V 5 bases and J 4 bases, with 15 bases left between them. The CDR3 reads CASSLPAVTYEQYF. DNA for the CDR3: TGTGCCAGCAGCCTGCCGGCGGTCACATACGAGCAGTACTTC.

This clonotype has ten or more counts. The V gene is TRBV7-9, the J gene TRBJ2-1; D assignment may be TRBD1 or TRBD2 (5 bases each). This CDR3 has 14 residues. Germline CDR1 and CDR2: SEHNR and FQNEAQ (reference sequence). Trimming stripped 3 bases from V and 6 bases from J, with 12 bases between. The DNA of the CDR3 is TGTGCCAGCAGCTTGGGACCCGTGGTCAATGAGCAGTTCTTC. Its translation is CASSLGPVVNEQFF.

This clonotype appeared many times. The chain links TRBV6-5 to TRBJ1-2, with D possibly TRBD1 on 5 matching bases. Trimming pared 2 bases from V and 4 bases from J, leaving 11 bases between. Germline V gene data show CDR1 as MNHEY and CDR2 as SVGAGI. CDR3 length: 14 residues. This CDR3 reads CASSYLGGGYGYTF. The CDR3 region has the DNA TGTGCCAGCAGTTACCTGGGGGGTGGCTATGGCTACACCTTC.

This clonotype came up a few times. V is TRBV19 and J is TRBJ2-1; TRBD2 matches 7 bases. The ends lost 0 bases at V and 0 bases at J; junction bases unmatched: 17. The CDR3 consists of 21 residues. Germline assignment: CDR1 LNHDA and CDR2 SQIVND (reference sequence). CDR3 amino acids: CASSIETTRRLAVSSYNEQFF. The CDR3 DNA sequence: TGTGCCAGTAGTATAGAAACCACCCGCCGACTAGCCGTTAGCTCCTACAATGAGCAGTTCTTC. Looking up the rest from reference TRBV19 and TRBJ2-1 gives the full variable domain: DGGITQSPKYLFRKEGQNVTLSCEQNLNHDAMYWYRQDPGQGLRLIYYSQIVNDFQKGDIAEGYSVSREKKESFPLTVTSAQKNPTAFYLCASSIETTRRLAVSSYNEQFFGPGTRLTVL.